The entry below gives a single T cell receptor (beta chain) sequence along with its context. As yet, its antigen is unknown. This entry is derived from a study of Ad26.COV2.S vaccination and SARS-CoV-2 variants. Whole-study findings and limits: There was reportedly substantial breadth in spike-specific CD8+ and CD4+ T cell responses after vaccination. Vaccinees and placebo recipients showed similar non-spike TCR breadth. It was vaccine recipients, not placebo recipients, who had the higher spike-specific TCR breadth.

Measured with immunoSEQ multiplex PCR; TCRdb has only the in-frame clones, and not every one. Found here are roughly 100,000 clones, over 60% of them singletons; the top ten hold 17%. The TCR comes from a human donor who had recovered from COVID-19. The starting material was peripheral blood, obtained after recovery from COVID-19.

CDR3 DNA sequence: TGTGCCAGCAGTCCTCAGGGGATGAGTTCCGGTGAGCAGTTCTTC. Translating it yields CASSPQGMSSGEQFF. V is TRBV27 and J is TRBJ2-1; D possibly corresponds to TRBD1 (6 bases). Trimming cost V 5 bases and J 9 bases, with 20 bases left between them. CDR1 is MNHEY and CDR2 is SMNVEV in the germline V gene (reference sequence). The CDR3 is 15 residues long.